This entry is about one T cell receptor (beta chain). No antigen is known for it. Single viable CD3+CD4+CD8-CD45RO+ cells were sorted as the memory CD4+ T cells. Serostatus was set by detecting CMV pp150, pp28, p38, p52 IgG. CDR1 is MDHEN and CDR2 is SYDVKM in the germline V gene. J was trimmed by 4 bases and V by 4 bases; bases with no gene match: 1. The CDR3 consists of 14 residues. Original processing methods: After removing out-of-frame reads, around 2.2 million distinct TCRbeta sequences remained. Clones were read by immunoSEQ multiplex PCR, and TCRdb kept only the in-frame ones, dropping some. V and J calls and clone size follow that table, whereas D and trimming were derived from the DNA. The table lists about 100,000 clones, 80% of them singletons, with roughly 4% in the top ten. These data originate in a study of memory CD4+ T cells and cytomegalovirus serostatus. Study-wide background: This sample comes from healthy Belgian adults, eight or nine CMV seropositive, around 26 seronegative. General observations from the study: Suggested: most of the CMV-linked TCR signature lies in CD4+ memory cells.

This TCR was recovered from an adult in good health and CMV-seropositive. V usage is TRBV28 and J usage is TRBJ2-1, with 10 bases identical to TRBD1. The sample consisted of memory CD4+ T cells from blood. The CDR3 DNA reads as TGTGCCAGCAGTTGGACAGGGGGGTACAATGAGCAGTTCTTC. Translated: CASSWTGGYNEQFF.